The 18 T cell receptor beta chains below all came from one sample that was sequenced in a study of PD-L1 blockade in urothelial cancer. Only in-frame clones appear in the TCRdb table, and some are missing; sequencing was by immunoSEQ multiplex PCR. Here the sample spans about 74,000 clones, around four fifths being singletons. The source was PBMCs, collected around atezolizumab (anti-PD-L1) treatment. The receptors originated from a man aged 65-85 years with urothelial cancer.

The V and J genes are TRBV6-6 and TRBJ2-1, with 9 bases aligning to TRBD2. CDR3 length: 16 amino acids. From germline, CDR1 is MNHNY and CDR2 SVGAGI (reference sequence). Trimming at V came to 6 bases and at J to 6 bases, leaving 12 bases not matched to a gene. Written as DNA, the CDR3 is TGTGCCAGCAGCTTCCGACCTAGCGGGATGGGCAATGAGCAGTTCTTC. Its translation: CASSFRPSGMGNEQFF.

V is TRBV9 and J is TRBJ2-2; possibly TRBD2 for D (6 bases). CDR1 and CDR2 from the germline V gene are SGDLS and YYNGEE. The CDR3 is 15 amino acids. Trimming left V 4 bases short and J 2 bases short, with 12 bases between. This chain's CDR3 is CASSLGDSNTGELFF. DNA for the CDR3: TGTGCCAGCAGCCTAGGGGACTCAAACACCGGGGAGCTGTTTTTT.

This chain connects TRBV10-2 to TRBJ1-5; TRBD1 aligns across 8 bases. V shed 5 bases and J 6 bases; nucleotides not matched to a gene: 6. This CDR3 contains 14 residues. Germline V gives CDR1 WSHSY, CDR2 SAAADI. CDR3 bases: TGCGCCAGCAGTCAGGGGGCTGGGGTTCAGCCCCAGCATTTT. Protein sequence: CASSQGAGVQPQHF.

This clone was detected only a few times. This chain links TRBV6-6 with TRBJ2-3; D is perhaps TRBD1 (5 bases). Germline V gene sequence: CDR1 MNHNY, CDR2 SVGAGI (reference sequence). This CDR3 spans 13 amino acids. Trimming took off 7 bases at V and 4 bases at J, with 12 bases between the two ends. Written as DNA, the CDR3 is TGTGCCAGCACCAGCCAGGGCGCAGATACGCAGTATTTT. It encodes CASTSQGADTQYF.

The rearrangement uses TRBV30 and TRBJ1-4; perhaps TRBD1 as D (5 bases). V shed 3 bases and J shed 8 bases, with 16 bases lying between them. The CDR3 runs to 14 residues. Germline CDR1 and CDR2: GTSNPN and SVGIG (reference sequence). CDR3 nucleotide sequence: TGTGCCTGGAGCCCGATTGGGGCGGAGGAAAAACTGTTTTTT. Amino acids: CAWSPIGAEEKLFF. Looking up the rest from reference TRBV30 and TRBJ1-4 gives the full variable domain: SQTIHQWPATLVQPVGSPLSLECTVEGTSNPNLYWYRQAAGRGLQLLFYSVGIGQISSEVPQNLSASRPQDRQFILSSKKLLLSDSGFYLCAWSPIGAEEKLFFGSGTQLSVL.

The gene calls are TRBV5-1 and TRBJ2-2; no clear D. With 6 bases removed from V and 0 bases from J, the gap between germline ends came to 6 bases. Germline CDR1 and CDR2: SGHRS and YFSETQ. This CDR3 has 13 amino acids. The CDR3 region has the DNA TGCGCCAGCATCAATGCGAACACCGGGGAGCTGTTTTTT. This codes for CASINANTGELFF.

The rearrangement links TRBV19 to TRBJ1-5, with D perhaps TRBD1 (5 bases). CDR1 and CDR2 from the germline V gene are LNHDA and SQIVND (reference sequence). The CDR3 consists of 16 residues. Trimming pared 6 bases from V and 1 base from J, leaving 16 bases between. CDR3 nucleotide sequence: TGTGCCAGTAGAGATCAGGGAGGGCCCAGCAATCAGCCCCAGCATTTT. This encodes CASRDQGGPSNQPQHF.

V usage is TRBV7-6 and J usage is TRBJ2-3, with 9 bases matching TRBD1. Germline V lookup: CDR1 SGHVS, CDR2 FNYEAQ. CDR3 length equals 16 residues. V shed 4 bases, J shed 5 bases, and the junction held 10 bases outside the gene matches. CDR3 sequence (DNA): TGTGCCAGCAGCTCCTCCGGGACAGGGTTTGGAGATACGCAGTATTTT. Its protein is CASSSSGTGFGDTQYF.

The V call is TRBV4-1, the J call TRBJ2-1; 7 bases match TRBD2. Germline V lookup: CDR1 MGHRA, CDR2 YSYEKL. Losses at the gene ends were 2 bases for V and 7 bases for J; bases not matched to a gene: 11. CDR3 length: 16 residues. CDR3 nucleotides: TGCGCCAGCAGCCAATTTGAGACTAGCCGCTATAATGAGCAGTTCTTC. It specifies CASSQFETSRYNEQFF.

This chain connects TRBV10-3 to TRBJ2-1; 8 nucleotides match TRBD2. Germline V gene data show CDR1 as ENHRY and CDR2 as SYGVKD. V shed 3 bases and J 7 bases; nucleotides not matched to a gene: 5. The CDR3 is 14 amino acids. DNA of the CDR3: TGTGCCATCAGTGATGAAGCGGGAGCGAATGAGCAGTTCTTC. Translating it yields CAISDEAGANEQFF.

V and J are TRBV5-1 and TRBJ2-3; a weak D match, TRBD2 (5 bases). This CDR3 is 13 amino acids long. The V gene's germline CDR1 is SGHRS and CDR2 YFSETQ. Between the trimmed V and J ends, which lost 5 bases and 5 bases, there was a span of 12 bases. In nucleotides, the CDR3 is TGCGCCAGCAGTTATCCCGGGGAAGATACGCAGTATTTT. As protein: CASSYPGEDTQYF.

This clone turned up a few times. The V gene is TRBV5-6, the J gene TRBJ1-2; TRBD1 aligns across 8 bases. This CDR3 is built from 15 residues. The V gene end was trimmed by 5 bases and the J gene end by 2 bases; junction bases not matched to a gene: 8. Looked up from germline, CDR1 is SGHDT and CDR2 is YYEEEE. The CDR3 reads CASRSGTGRNYGYTF. For the CDR3, the DNA is TGTGCCAGCAGGTCCGGGACAGGACGAAACTATGGCTACACCTTC.

CDR3 in DNA: TGTGCCAGCAGCTTGGGGACAATCCAGGGCACCATATATTTT. Its translation: CASSLGTIQGTIYF. The genes are TRBV7-2 and TRBJ1-3; D possibly corresponds to TRBD1 (6 bases). The CDR3 length is 14 residues. The V end lost 3 bases, the J end lost 9 bases, and 15 bases lay between the germline ends. Germline V gene lookup returns CDR1 SGHTA and CDR2 FQGNSA.

The chain joins TRBV6-1 to TRBJ1-4; the D gene is possibly TRBD1 (5 bases). The CDR3 is 15 amino acids. Germline loops: CDR1 MNHNS, CDR2 SASEGT. Trimming pared 2 bases from V and 3 bases from J, leaving 10 bases between. Here the CDR3 DNA reads TGTGCCAGCAGTGAAAACAGGTTGGCTAATGAAAAACTGTTTTTT. It yields the protein CASSENRLANEKLFF.

The chain is built from TRBV6-6 and TRBJ2-3; a possible D gene is TRBD1 (6 bases). Germline V lookup: CDR1 MNHNY, CDR2 SVGAGI (reference sequence). This CDR3 comprises 16 residues. Trimming stripped 3 bases from V and 0 bases from J, with 13 bases between. Here the CDR3 DNA reads TGTGCCAGCAGTTATGGACAGCTAACAAGCACAGATACGCAGTATTTT. Its translation: CASSYGQLTSTDTQYF.

The J gene is TRBJ2-3, the V gene TRBV18, with D unclear. This CDR3 region has 15 residues. Germline V gene data show CDR1 as KGHSH and CDR2 as LQKENI. The V and J ends lost 2 bases and 0 bases respectively, with 9 bases between them. CDR3 amino acids: CASSPMAVSTDTQYF. The CDR3 nucleotides are TGTGCCAGCTCACCAATGGCGGTTAGCACAGATACGCAGTATTTT.

V gene TRBV5-1 combines with J gene TRBJ2-5; 9 positions agree with TRBD2. The ends lost 0 bases at V and 4 bases at J; junction bases unmatched: 1. The CDR3 is made up of 14 amino acids. Germline CDR1 is SGHRS and CDR2 is YFSETQ. This CDR3 reads CASSLGGRGETQYF. The CDR3 DNA follows: TGCGCCAGCAGCTTGGGCGGGAGGGGAGAGACCCAGTACTTC.

This clone has only one observation. The genes are TRBV9 and TRBJ1-5, with D possibly TRBD1 on 6 matching bases. The CDR3 is 18 amino acids. Germline CDR1 is SGDLS and CDR2 is YYNGEE. V lost 4 bases and J 8 bases, leaving 28 bases between the germline ends. CDR3 sequence reads: CASSSSGLTGPGGEPQHF. The CDR3 nucleotides read TGTGCCAGCAGCTCTTCTGGCCTTACAGGGCCCGGTGGTGAGCCCCAGCATTTT.